These 2 T cell receptor beta chains share one sample of origin, sequenced in a study of T cells in Graves' hyperthyroidism and ophthalmopathy. Researchers amplified the TCR beta CDR3 regions from RNA transcripts. HTBI primers were employed in a first-round RT-PCR of the TCR CDR3. TCRdb analysed the multiplex PCR reads with MiXCR anew, one entry per CDR3 protein. The sample lists more than 300,000 distinct CDR3 sequences, about a fifth occurring once. The sequenced material came from blood. These receptors originate from a man between 18 and 35 years old with Graves' ophthalmopathy.

This chain joins TRBV19 and TRBJ2-7; a weak D match, TRBD2 (6 bases). The V end lost 5 bases, the J end lost 6 bases, and 14 bases lay between the germline ends. Germline V gives CDR1 LNHDA, CDR2 SQIVND (reference sequence). The CDR3 is 13 residues long. DNA of the CDR3: TGTGCCAGTAGTTCGGGACGCGGGGCCGAGCAGTACTTC. It translates to CASSSGRGAEQYF.

The DNA for the CDR3 is TGCAGTGCGATAAGAGGGGAAGAGGCCGATACGCAGTATTTT. This sequence encodes CSAIRGEEADTQYF. The V gene is TRBV20-1, the J gene TRBJ2-3; TRBD1 or TRBD2 may be the D gene (5 bases each). This CDR3 spans 14 amino acids. Germline V gene data show CDR1 as DFQATT and CDR2 as SNEGSKA (reference sequence). V lost 6 bases to trimming and J lost 6 bases, with 19 bases between them.